The entry below gives a single TCR beta chain sequence along with its context. Its antigen remains unknown. The sample originates from a study of shared clonotypes between healthy human individuals. Study-level results: Relative to clonotypes present in all four donors, those not shared had lower generation probabilities. Naive subsets, compared against memory subsets, generally had larger estimated richness values.

The CDR3 is made up of 17 amino acids. Germline CDR1 reads LNHDA; CDR2 reads SQIVND (reference sequence). Between the trimmed V and J ends, which lost 7 bases and 4 bases, there was a span of 25 bases. This table comes from immunoSEQ multiplex PCR, and its TCRdb copy is limited to in-frame clones, with some not included. The sample comprises about 2.3 million clones, more than 85% of which are singletons, and 0.39% rests with the top ten. This TCR came from a man aged 18-30 years in good health. Some clones in this sample may be carry-over from other donors' samples. The sample consisted of naive CD4+ T cells from PBMCs. Indicated subset: CD45RA+ positively selected. The chain combines TRBV19 with TRBJ1-1; D is perhaps TRBD1 (6 bases). The CDR3 DNA reads as TGTGCCAGTACCGTAGGAGGGACACTAGGTCGAGCCACTGAAGCTTTCTTT. It encodes CASTVGGTLGRATEAFF. The whole variable domain, remainder taken from reference TRBV19 and TRBJ1-1, is DGGITQSPKYLFRKEGQNVTLSCEQNLNHDAMYWYRQDPGQGLRLIYYSQIVNDFQKGDIAEGYSVSREKKESFPLTVTSAQKNPTAFYLCASTVGGTLGRATEAFFGQGTRLTVV.